What follows describes a single TCR beta chain. Its cognate antigen is unknown. 13 Jbeta primers and 60 Vbeta primers were used for the PCR. Sequencing was performed with immunoSEQ multiplex PCR; in TCRdb, only in-frame clones are kept and a portion is missing. The sample records about 130,000 clones, 70% to 85% being singletons. These data come from a study of cytomegalovirus exposure and HLA in healthy donors. Whole-study findings and limits: Roughly uniform depth of sequencing across donors was assumed in presence/absence analyses. The CMV antigen specificity of three CMV-associated chains was confirmed through in vitro analysis.

Trimming took 10 bases from V and 6 from J, leaving 16 bases between them. Germline V gives CDR1 LNHDA, CDR2 SQIVND (reference sequence). This CDR3 region has 13 residues. The TCR sequence derives from a boy aged 2 to 10 in good health and CMV-seronegative. Specimen: PBMCs. The rearrangement uses TRBV19 and TRBJ2-1; weak D call: TRBD1 (6 bases). CDR3 nucleotides: TGTGCCACTAAAAGGACAGCTTCCAATGAGCAGTTCTTC. Its translation: CATKRTASNEQFF.